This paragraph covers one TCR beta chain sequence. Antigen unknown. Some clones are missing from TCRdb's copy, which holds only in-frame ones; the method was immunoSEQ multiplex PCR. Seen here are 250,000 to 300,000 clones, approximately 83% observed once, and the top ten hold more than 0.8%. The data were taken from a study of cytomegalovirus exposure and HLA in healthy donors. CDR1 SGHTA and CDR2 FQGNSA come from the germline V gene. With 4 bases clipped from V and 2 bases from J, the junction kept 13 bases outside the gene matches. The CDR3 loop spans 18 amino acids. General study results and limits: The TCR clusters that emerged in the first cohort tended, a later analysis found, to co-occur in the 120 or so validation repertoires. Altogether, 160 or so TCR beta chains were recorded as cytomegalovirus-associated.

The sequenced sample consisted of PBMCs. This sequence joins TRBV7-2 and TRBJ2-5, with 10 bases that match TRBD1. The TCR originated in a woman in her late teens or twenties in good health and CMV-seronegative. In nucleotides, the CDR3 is TGTGCCAGCAGCTCTATATTTACGAGGACAGGGGGTCAAGAGACCCAGTACTTC. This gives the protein CASSSIFTRTGGQETQYF.